This T cell receptor beta chain was sequenced in a study of early T cells in non-severe SARS-CoV-2 infection. Study details: Investigators sequenced bulk RNA drawn from unsorted whole blood, and chains remained unpaired.

A single record per CDR3 protein comes from TCRdb applying MiXCR to the 5' RACE reads. The sample has roughly 45,000 distinct CDR3 sequences, 6% to 8% seen once. This clonotype was recorded many times. The CDR3 sequence is 15 residues long. Germline lookup yields CDR1 SGHNT and CDR2 YYREEE (reference sequence). V was clipped by 4 bases and J by 2 bases; unmatched bases: 6. The starting material was whole blood, obtained at baseline. This chain links TRBV5-4 with TRBJ2-1, with 7 nucleotides matching TRBD1. This TCR came from an adult who was a healthcare worker with PCR-confirmed SARS-CoV-2 infection or an uninfected control (not recorded which). CDR3 DNA sequence: TGTGCCAGCAGCGCCGGGACAGTTGCCTACAATGAGCAGTTCTTC. Protein product: CASSAGTVAYNEQFF.